The subject of this entry is one T cell receptor (beta chain). This entry comes from a study of blood T cell repertoires in COVID-19. TCRdb's copy holds only in-frame clones and misses some; the assay was immunoSEQ multiplex PCR. The sample carries over 150,000 clones, around 80% recorded once. Trimming cost V 3 bases and J 3 bases, with 13 bases left between them. This CDR3 is 15 amino acids long. Germline CDR1 is SGHTA and CDR2 is FQGNSA. The sample comprised peripheral blood. The chain recombines TRBV7-2 with TRBJ2-3; D is unresolved. The receptor comes from a human donor in a cohort sampled during active COVID-19. The CDR3, as DNA: TGTGCCAGCAGCTTTCGGCGAGCGTCTACAGATACGCAGTATTTT. It yields the protein CASSFRRASTDTQYF.